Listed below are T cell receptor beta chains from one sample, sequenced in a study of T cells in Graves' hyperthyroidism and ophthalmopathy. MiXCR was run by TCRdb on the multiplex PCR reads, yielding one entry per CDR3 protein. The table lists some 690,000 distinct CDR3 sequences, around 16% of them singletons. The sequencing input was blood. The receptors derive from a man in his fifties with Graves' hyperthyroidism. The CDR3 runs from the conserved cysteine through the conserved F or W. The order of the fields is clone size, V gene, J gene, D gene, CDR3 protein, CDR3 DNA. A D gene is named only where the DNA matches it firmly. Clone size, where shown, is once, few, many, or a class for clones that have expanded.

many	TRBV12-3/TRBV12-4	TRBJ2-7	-	CASTPDPTALYEQYF	TGTGCCAGCACCCCCGACCCCACGGCCCTGTACGAGCAGTACTTC
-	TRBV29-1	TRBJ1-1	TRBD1	CSVEQGGNTEAFF	TGCAGCGTTGAACAGGGGGGGAACACTGAAGCTTTCTTT
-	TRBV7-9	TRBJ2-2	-	CASSLVSANTGELFF	TGTGCCAGCAGCTTAGTTTCCGCGAACACCGGGGAGCTGTTTTTT
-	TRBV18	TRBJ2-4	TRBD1	CASSPQGALAKNIQYF	TGTGCCAGCTCACCGCAGGGGGCCCTAGCCAAAAACATTCAGTACTTC
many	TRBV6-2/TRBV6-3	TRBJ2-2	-	CASRIRQGELFF	TGTGCCAGCAGGATTCGACAGGGGGAGCTGTTTTTT
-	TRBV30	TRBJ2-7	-	CAWSVGHTKFPYEQYF	TGTGCCTGGAGTGTAGGGCACACCAAATTTCCCTACGAGCAGTACTTC
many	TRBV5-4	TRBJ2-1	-	CASSLGLSREQFF	TGTGCCAGCAGCTTAGGACTTTCCCGTGAGCAGTTCTTC
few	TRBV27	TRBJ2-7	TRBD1	CASSTLGQFEQYF	TGTGCCAGCAGCACCTTGGGACAGTTCGAGCAGTACTTC
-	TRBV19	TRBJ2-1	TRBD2	CASSIGRLAGANGQFF	TGTGCCAGTAGTATCGGGAGACTAGCGGGAGCCAATGGGCAGTTCTTC
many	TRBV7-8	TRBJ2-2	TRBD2	CASTHLAGGHTGELFF	TGTGCCAGCACCCACCTAGCGGGAGGGCACACCGGGGAGCTGTTTTTT
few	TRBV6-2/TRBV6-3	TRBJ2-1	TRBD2	CASSYSMAREAEQFF	TGTGCCAGCAGTTACTCGATGGCGCGGGAGGCTGAGCAGTTCTTC
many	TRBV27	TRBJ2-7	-	CASRPIEGDEQYF	TGTGCCAGCAGACCAATCGAGGGGGACGAGCAGTACTTC
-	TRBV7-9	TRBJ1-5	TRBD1	CASSPEGASNQPQHF	TGTGCCAGCAGTCCTGAGGGGGCAAGCAATCAGCCCCAGCATTTT
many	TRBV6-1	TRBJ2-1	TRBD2	CASSPTPSGIYNEQFF	TGTGCCAGCAGCCCAACCCCTAGCGGGATCTACAATGAGCAGTTCTTC
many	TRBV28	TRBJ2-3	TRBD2	CASSFDLAGGIDTQYF	TGTGCCAGCAGTTTCGATCTAGCGGGAGGGATAGATACGCAGTATTTT
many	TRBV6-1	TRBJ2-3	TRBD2	CASSEGPGGTSTDTQYF	TGTGCCAGCAGTGAAGGACCGGGGGGGACTAGCACAGATACGCAGTATTTT
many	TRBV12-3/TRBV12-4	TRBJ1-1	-	CASSKGQRNTEAFF	TGTGCCAGCAGTAAGGGACAAAGGAACACTGAAGCTTTCTTT
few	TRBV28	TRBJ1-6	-	CASSFRHSPLHF	TGTGCCAGCAGTTTTCGCCATTCACCCCTCCACTTT
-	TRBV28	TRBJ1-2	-	CASSSSGTPYNYGYTF	TGTGCCAGCAGTTCTTCCGGGACCCCCTACAACTATGGCTACACCTTC
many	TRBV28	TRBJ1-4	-	CASSLGQTTNEKLFF	TGTGCCAGCAGTCTCGGACAGACAACTAATGAAAAACTGTTTTTT
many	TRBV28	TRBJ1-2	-	CASSFREEDFYGYTF	TGTGCCAGCAGTTTCCGCGAGGAGGATTTCTATGGCTACACCTTC
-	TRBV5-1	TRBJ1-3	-	CASSPRLSGNTIYF	TGCGCCAGCAGCCCCCGCCTCTCTGGAAACACCATATATTTT
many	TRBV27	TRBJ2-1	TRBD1	CASSPPLARGNEQFF	TGTGCCAGCAGTCCCCCCCTCGCCAGGGGGAATGAGCAGTTCTTC
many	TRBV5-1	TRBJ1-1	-	CASSSTGGVRKTEAFF	TGCGCCAGCAGCTCGACGGGGGGGGTAAGAAAAACTGAAGCTTTCTTT
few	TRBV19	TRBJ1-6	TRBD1	CASSGTGISPLHF	TGTGCCAGTAGCGGGACAGGGATTTCACCCCTCCACTTT
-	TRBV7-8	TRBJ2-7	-	CASSLVGGGFRFNEQYF	TGTGCCAGCAGCTTAGTTGGGGGAGGCTTCAGGTTCAACGAGCAGTACTTC
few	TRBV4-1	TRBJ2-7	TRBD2	CASSQVAGGPSYEQYF	TGCGCCAGCAGCCAGGTAGCGGGAGGGCCCTCCTACGAGCAGTACTTC
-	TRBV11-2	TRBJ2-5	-	CASSPYYGGPLLEETQYF	TGTGCCAGCAGCCCCTATTACGGGGGCCCTCTTCTAGAAGAGACCCAGTACTTC
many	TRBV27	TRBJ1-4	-	CASSPGWTNEKLFF	TGTGCCAGCTCCCCGGGGTGGACTAATGAAAAACTGTTTTTT
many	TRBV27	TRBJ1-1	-	CASSLWGTNTEAFF	TGTGCCAGCAGTTTATGGGGGACGAACACTGAAGCTTTCTTT
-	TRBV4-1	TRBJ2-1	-	CASSPLPRGEQFF	TGCGCCAGCAGCCCCTTACCTCGAGGTGAGCAGTTCTTC
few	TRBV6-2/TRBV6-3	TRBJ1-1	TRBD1	CASSVLTGVPTEAFF	TGTGCCAGCAGTGTCTTGACAGGGGTGCCCACTGAAGCTTTCTTT
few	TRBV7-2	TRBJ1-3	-	CASSLGGGSYGNTIYF	TGTGCCAGCAGCTTAGGGGGGGGAAGCTATGGAAACACCATATATTTT
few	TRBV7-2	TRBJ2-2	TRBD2	CASSTPTSGEHGELFF	TGTGCCAGCAGCACCCCGACTAGCGGGGAACACGGGGAGCTGTTTTTT
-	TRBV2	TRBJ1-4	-	CASSQGLRATNEKLFF	TGTGCCAGCAGCCAAGGCTTGCGTGCAACTAATGAAAAACTGTTTTTT
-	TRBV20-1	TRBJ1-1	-	CSASVRDTEAFF	TGCAGTGCTAGTGTCAGAGACACTGAAGCTTTCTTT
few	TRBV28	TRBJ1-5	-	CASSPEAGGHQPQHF	TGTGCCAGCAGCCCCGAGGCGGGGGGTCATCAGCCCCAGCATTTT
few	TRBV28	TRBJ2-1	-	CASSYNTGPDEQFF	TGTGCCAGCAGTTATAACACAGGGCCCGATGAGCAGTTCTTC
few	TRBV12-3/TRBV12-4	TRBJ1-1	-	CASTPSIGVDTEAFF	TGTGCCAGCACCCCGTCGATTGGTGTGGACACTGAAGCTTTCTTT
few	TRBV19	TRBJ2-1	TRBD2	CASSMTSGGYNEQFF	TGTGCCAGTAGTATGACTAGCGGGGGTTACAATGAGCAGTTCTTC